The next 22 T cell receptor beta chains were all read from a single sample in a study of blood T cell repertoires in COVID-19. Clones were sequenced by immunoSEQ multiplex PCR, and TCRdb holds only the in-frame ones, with some missing. The profile shows more than 200,000 clones, around 83% of them singletons. Sequenced: peripheral blood. These receptors originate from an elderly man with acute or convalescent COVID-19.

The rearrangement joins TRBV5-4 to TRBJ2-7, with D hard to call. This CDR3 contains 15 residues. The germline V gene encodes CDR1 SGHNT and CDR2 YYREEE (reference sequence). Between the trimmed V and J ends, which lost 0 bases and 0 bases, there was a span of 10 bases. This chain's CDR3 is CASSLDSRFSYEQYF. The DNA for the CDR3 is TGTGCCAGCAGCTTGGATTCCCGGTTCTCCTACGAGCAGTACTTC.

CDR3 amino acids: CASSQAGVRSDDYTF. Written as DNA, the CDR3 is TGTGCCAGCAGCCAAGCCGGGGTCCGGAGTGATGACTACACCTTC. This chain links TRBV4-2 with TRBJ1-2; D remains ambiguous. The V end was cut by 1 base, the J end by 10 bases, with 19 bases between. The CDR3 has 15 residues. CDR1 is LGHNA and CDR2 is YNFKEQ in the germline V gene.

The rearrangement joins TRBV27 to TRBJ1-2; 8 positions match TRBD1. The junction had 8 bases not matched to a gene; V was cut back by 6 bases and J by 8 bases. Germline CDR1 reads MNHEY; CDR2 reads SMNVEV (reference sequence). The CDR3 covers 13 residues. As DNA, the CDR3 is TGTGCCAGCAGGGGATCAGGGGGCCTCGGCTACACCTTC. Its protein product is CASRGSGGLGYTF.

The chain couples TRBV25-1 to TRBJ2-1; 10 nucleotides align to TRBD1. V lost 5 bases and J lost 6; bases outside the gene matches: 10. The CDR3 runs to 16 residues. The germline V gene encodes CDR1 MGHDK and CDR2 SYGVNS. The CDR3 loop reads CASSPPPRTGGNEQFF. For the CDR3, the DNA is TGTGCCAGCAGTCCACCTCCGCGGACAGGGGGCAATGAGCAGTTCTTC.

This chain connects TRBV28 to TRBJ1-3; 11 positions match TRBD1. V shed 6 bases and J 1 base; nucleotides not matched to a gene: 8. Germline V gives CDR1 MDHEN, CDR2 SYDVKM. The CDR3 is made up of 17 amino acids. In nucleotides, the CDR3 is TGTGCCAGCAGACTCCCCGGGACAGGGGGGTCTGGAAACACCATATATTTT. Its protein is CASRLPGTGGSGNTIYF.

The gene calls are TRBV3-1 (or the pseudogene TRBV3-2) and TRBJ1-5; 8 bases are a match to TRBD1. The CDR3 has 14 residues. Germline CDR1 is LGHDT and CDR2 is YNNKEL (reference sequence). J lost 6 bases, V lost 3 bases, and 4 bases had no gene match. This CDR3 reads CASSQAGGTQPQHF. The CDR3 region has the DNA TGTGCCAGCAGCCAGGCAGGGGGCACTCAGCCCCAGCATTTT.

The V call is TRBV11-2, the J call TRBJ1-2, with TRBD1 identical over 7 bases. Germline assignment: CDR1 SGHAT and CDR2 FQNNGV. The V gene end was trimmed by 1 base and the J gene end by 0 bases; junction bases not matched to a gene: 5. The CDR3 is 16 amino acids. CDR3 in DNA: TGTGCCAGCAGCTTAGTCGGGACAGTCTCTAACTATGGCTACACCTTC. Its translation is CASSLVGTVSNYGYTF.

With regard to this clone: Just one base apart from a much larger clone, this may be a read error. The same CDR3 can be traced to other DNA sequences in this sample. The J gene is TRBJ2-7, the V gene TRBV13, with TRBD1 identical over 7 bases. Germline V gives CDR1 PRHDT, CDR2 FYEKMQ (reference sequence). This CDR3 has 12 amino acids. With V trimmed by 5 bases and J by 3 bases, 1 base remained unmatched. The chain's CDR3 is CASSRTGYEQYF. CDR3 in DNA: TGTGCCAGCAGCCGGACAGGCTACGAGCAGTACTTC.

The chain combines TRBV24-1 with TRBJ2-2; 7 nucleotides agree with TRBD1. With V trimmed by 1 base and J by 4 bases, 8 bases remained unmatched. Germline V gene sequence: CDR1 KGHDR, CDR2 SFDVKD. The CDR3 covers 17 residues. The CDR3 region is CATSDLKGRGSTGELFF. CDR3 in DNA: TGTGCCACCAGTGATTTAAAGGGCAGGGGGAGCACCGGGGAGCTGTTTTTT.

This chain links TRBV5-1 with TRBJ1-2, with D tentatively TRBD1 (5 bases). The CDR3 runs 14 residues. Trimming left V 0 bases short and J 4 bases short, with 10 bases between. The germline CDR1 and CDR2 sequences are SGHRS and YFSETQ. CDR3 sequence (DNA): TGCGCCAGCAGCTTGGTGGGGGGATTCTATGGCTACACCTTC. Residues: CASSLVGGFYGYTF.

V usage is TRBV24-1 and J usage is TRBJ1-2; TRBD1 agrees at 7 bases. Trimming cost V 2 bases and J 4 bases; bases outside gene matches: 6. CDR1 is KGHDR and CDR2 is SFDVKD in the germline V gene. This CDR3 has 15 amino acids. The CDR3: CATSDSRTGLYGYTF. As DNA, the CDR3 is TGTGCCACCAGTGATTCAAGGACAGGCCTCTATGGCTACACCTTC.

The chain links TRBV2 to TRBJ1-2, with 7 positions matching TRBD1. V lost 6 bases, J lost 3 bases, and 4 bases stayed unmatched. CDR3 length equals 13 residues. Looked up from germline, CDR1 is SNHLY and CDR2 is FYNNEI. CDR3 DNA sequence: TGTGCCAGCAGGGCAGGGACAGACTATGGCTACACCTTC. Amino acid sequence: CASRAGTDYGYTF.

The genes are TRBV9 and TRBJ2-1; D uncertain. This CDR3 is built from 14 residues. Germline V lookup: CDR1 SGDLS, CDR2 YYNGEE. Deletions cut 0 bases from V and 1 base from J, with 5 bases between. Here the CDR3 DNA reads TGTGCCAGCAGCGTAGGGCCGTCCTACAATGAGCAGTTCTTC. It yields the protein CASSVGPSYNEQFF. Drawing the rest from reference TRBV9 and TRBJ2-1, the complete variable domain is DSGVTQTPKHLITATGQRVTLRCSPRSGDLSVYWYQQSLDQGLQFLIQYYNGEERAKGNILERFSAQQFPDLHSELNLSSLELGDSALYFCASSVGPSYNEQFFGPGTRLTVL.

The V gene is TRBV4-1, the J gene TRBJ1-3; 7 positions agree with TRBD1. The CDR3 consists of 17 residues. The V and J ends lost 0 bases and 1 base, in that order; junction bases with no gene match: 6. Germline CDR1 reads MGHRA; CDR2 reads YSYEKL. CDR3 amino acids: CASSQEGQRISGNTIYF. Here the CDR3 DNA reads TGCGCCAGCAGCCAAGAGGGACAGCGAATTTCTGGAAACACCATATATTTT.

The chain employs TRBV6-6 and TRBJ2-3, with 8 bases identical to TRBD1. Germline CDR1 is MNHNY and CDR2 is SVGAGI (reference sequence). After removal of 5 bases from V and 1 base from J, the junction contained 11 bases not matched to a gene. CDR3 size: 17 residues. The CDR3 bases are TGTGCCAGCAGTCTCACCCAGGGGGCGCCCCGCACAGATACGCAGTATTTT. This gives the protein CASSLTQGAPRTDTQYF.

This chain uses TRBV27 with TRBJ1-5, with a weak D call TRBD1 (6 bases). This CDR3 has 14 amino acids. Germline V gene lookup returns CDR1 MNHEY and CDR2 SMNVEV (reference sequence). Trimming took 5 bases from V and 6 from J, leaving 14 bases between them. DNA of the CDR3: TGTGCCAGCAGTCAGGGGAGCCGGAGTCAGCCCCAGCATTTT. As protein: CASSQGSRSQPQHF.

The gene calls are TRBV7-2 and TRBJ2-7; weak D call: TRBD1 (5 bases). CDR1 and CDR2 (germline): SGHTA, FQGNSA. This CDR3 region has 13 residues. Deletions cut 1 base from V and 6 bases from J, with 10 bases between. The CDR3 DNA sequence: TGTGCCAGCAGCTTAGAACAGGCTCGCGAGCAGTACTTC. The encoded protein is CASSLEQAREQYF.

The chain carries TRBV12-3 or TRBV12-4 and TRBJ1-1; a possible D gene is TRBD1 (6 bases). This CDR3 has 13 amino acids. The V gene lost 5 bases and the J gene lost 8 bases, with 15 bases spanning the gap. The CDR3 here is CASSLGGGIEAFF. In nucleotides, the CDR3 is TGTGCCAGCAGTCTAGGGGGAGGGATAGAAGCTTTCTTT.

This clone turned up a few times. This chain uses TRBV12-5 with TRBJ1-5; no clear D gene. The V gene's germline CDR1 is LGHNT and CDR2 FRNRAP. The CDR3 is 12 residues long. The germline V and J ends were trimmed by 3 bases and 5 bases, with 5 bases remaining between them. CDR3 DNA sequence: TGTGCTAGTGGTTTTCTCTATCAGCCCCAGCATTTT. Its protein is CASGFLYQPQHF. The entire variable domain, with the rest obtained from reference TRBV12-5 and TRBJ1-5, is as follows: DARVTQTPRHKVTEMGQEVTMRCQPILGHNTVFWYRQTMMQGLELLAYFRNRAPLDDSGMPKDRFSAEMPDATLATLKIQPSEPRDSAVYFCASGFLYQPQHFGDGTRLSIL.

The chain carries TRBV27 and TRBJ2-7; 7 nucleotides line up with TRBD2. Trimming cost V 3 bases and J 1 base; bases outside gene matches: 6. The CDR3 loop spans 15 amino acids. Germline V gives CDR1 MNHEY, CDR2 SMNVEV (reference sequence). CDR3 amino acids: CASSFSGLVSYEQYF. DNA for the CDR3: TGTGCCAGCAGTTTTTCAGGACTAGTTTCCTACGAGCAGTACTTC.

This clone occurred a few times. This sequence joins TRBV5-6 and TRBJ1-2; TRBD1 matches 8 bases. The CDR3 is 14 amino acids. Germline CDR1 reads SGHDT; CDR2 reads YYEEEE. With V trimmed by 2 bases and J by 4 bases, 4 bases remained unmatched. The CDR3 protein is CASSFDRGGYGYTF. The CDR3 bases are TGTGCCAGCAGCTTTGACAGGGGTGGCTATGGCTACACCTTC.

V usage is TRBV2 and J usage is TRBJ1-2, with D hard to call. V was pared by 4 bases and J by 5 bases, with 8 bases between. The CDR3 is made up of 12 amino acids. Germline V gene lookup returns CDR1 SNHLY and CDR2 FYNNEI. CDR3 bases: TGTGCCAGCAGTGTTCGAGTATATGGCTACACCTTC. This translates into CASSVRVYGYTF.